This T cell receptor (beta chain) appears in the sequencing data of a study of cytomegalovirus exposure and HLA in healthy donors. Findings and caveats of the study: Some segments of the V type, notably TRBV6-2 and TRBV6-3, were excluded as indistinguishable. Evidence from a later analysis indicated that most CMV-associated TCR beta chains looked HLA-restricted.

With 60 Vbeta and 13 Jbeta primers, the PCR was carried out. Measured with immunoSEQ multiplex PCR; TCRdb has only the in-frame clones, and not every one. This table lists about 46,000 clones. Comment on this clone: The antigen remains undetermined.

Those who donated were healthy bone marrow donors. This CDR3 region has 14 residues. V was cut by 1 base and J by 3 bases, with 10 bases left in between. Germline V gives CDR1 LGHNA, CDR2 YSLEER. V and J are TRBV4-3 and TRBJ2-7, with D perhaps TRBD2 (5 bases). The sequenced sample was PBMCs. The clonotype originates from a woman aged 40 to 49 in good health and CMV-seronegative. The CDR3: CASSQGFRDYEQYF. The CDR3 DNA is TGCGCCAGCAGCCAAGGGTTCCGGGACTACGAGCAGTACTTC.